This is a list of T cell receptor beta chains from one sample in a study of long-term antiretroviral therapy in people with HIV. Some clones are missing from TCRdb's copy, which holds only in-frame ones; the method was immunoSEQ multiplex PCR. This sample carries about 23,000 clones, 75% to 90% of them seen once, and the ten largest clones take less than 15%. The material was unsorted PBMCs, obtained 4.2 to 4.5 years after starting antiretroviral therapy. Receptors originate from a man aged 30-40 years with HIV. CDR3s include the opening cysteine and the closing phenylalanine or tryptophan. D genes are given only for firm matches. Size values are once, few and many counts, or a class for expanded clones, and some rows have none.

cdr3_nt: TGCGCCAGCCGGGGGACAGATACTGAAGCTTTCTTT
cdr3_aa: CASRGTDTEAFF
clone_size: NA
d_call: TRBD1
j_call: TRBJ1-1
v_call: TRBV5-1

cdr3_nt: TGTGCCAGCAGCTTCAGTGCCTATAATTCACCCCTCCACTTT
cdr3_aa: CASSFSAYNSPLHF
clone_size: NA
d_call: NA
j_call: TRBJ1-6
v_call: TRBV5-8

cdr3_nt: TGTGCCAGTAGTATAGGGAACCCTTCTCTACAGCACCAGTACTTC
cdr3_aa: CASSIGNPSLQHQYF
clone_size: NA
d_call: NA
j_call: TRBJ2-5
v_call: TRBV19

cdr3_nt: TGTGCCAGCAGTATCCGGGCGGGGGCAGGCCAGCCCCAGCATTTT
cdr3_aa: CASSIRAGAGQPQHF
clone_size: NA
d_call: NA
j_call: TRBJ1-5
v_call: TRBV6-6

cdr3_nt: TGTGCCAGCAGCCCTAACCAGGGGGTGCAAGAGACCCAGTACTTC
cdr3_aa: CASSPNQGVQETQYF
clone_size: NA
d_call: TRBD1
j_call: TRBJ2-5
v_call: TRBV7-2

cdr3_nt: TGTGCCAGCAGCCAAGATCACGCGGGAGGGCCTGGAGATACGCAGTATTTT
cdr3_aa: CASSQDHAGGPGDTQYF
clone_size: few
d_call: TRBD2
j_call: TRBJ2-3
v_call: TRBV4-2

cdr3_nt: TGCGCCAGCAGCGGAAAACAGGGGGCTTCCCTCTCCGAGCAGTACTTC
cdr3_aa: CASSGKQGASLSEQYF
clone_size: once
d_call: TRBD1
j_call: TRBJ2-7
v_call: TRBV5-1

cdr3_nt: TGTGCCAGCAGCACAAACAGGGCTCCGCAGTATTTT
cdr3_aa: CASSTNRAPQYF
clone_size: NA
d_call: NA
j_call: TRBJ2-3
v_call: TRBV5-6

cdr3_nt: TGCAGCGTTGAAAGTCCCTCGGACTACGAGCAGTACTTC
cdr3_aa: CSVESPSDYEQYF
clone_size: NA
d_call: NA
j_call: TRBJ2-7
v_call: TRBV29-1

cdr3_nt: TGTGCCAGCTCACCACAGACAGGGGATAGCACCGGGGAGCTGTTTTTT
cdr3_aa: CASSPQTGDSTGELFF
clone_size: NA
d_call: TRBD1
j_call: TRBJ2-2
v_call: TRBV18

cdr3_nt: TGTGCCAGCAGCCAGGGGAGAGGTGGAAACACCATATATTTT
cdr3_aa: CASSQGRGGNTIYF
clone_size: NA
d_call: NA
j_call: TRBJ1-3
v_call: TRBV7-2

cdr3_nt: TGTGCCAGCAGCTTGGGGACAGGGCCCTATTTGGACAGGACTGAAGCTTTCTTT
cdr3_aa: CASSLGTGPYLDRTEAFF
clone_size: NA
d_call: TRBD1
j_call: TRBJ1-1
v_call: TRBV5-6

cdr3_nt: TGTGCCAGCAGTCGGGACGTCAACACTGAAGCTTTCTTT
cdr3_aa: CASSRDVNTEAFF
clone_size: once
d_call: NA
j_call: TRBJ1-1
v_call: TRBV2

cdr3_nt: TGCAGCGCTCCCTCGGACAGGGCCGAATATAGCAATCAGCCCCAGCATTTT
cdr3_aa: CSAPSDRAEYSNQPQHF
clone_size: NA
d_call: TRBD1
j_call: TRBJ1-5
v_call: TRBV29-1

cdr3_nt: TGTGCCAGCAGCGTAGTGAATAGCGGGGTCCGTAATGAGCAGTTCTTC
cdr3_aa: CASSVVNSGVRNEQFF
clone_size: NA
d_call: TRBD2
j_call: TRBJ2-1
v_call: TRBV9